Included here is one T cell receptor (beta chain) sequence, with context. The CDR3 runs to 17 residues. Trimming left V 2 bases short and J 2 bases short, with 19 bases between. CDR1 is MNHEY, CDR2 SVGEGT, per germline. This entry belongs to a study of blood T cell repertoires in COVID-19. Study background: The origin of the acute and convalescent COVID-19 samples was the United States, Italy and Spain. T cells, B-cell-depleted T cells, or PBMCs provided the cDNA or gDNA that served as material.

Seattle-derived patients entered the study during active infection and were followed longitudinally. In the original analysis: It was from reference gene primer amplification that nucleated cell counts were estimated. The protocol was immunoSEQ multiplex PCR, while the TCRdb copy is restricted to in-frame clones and leaves out a portion. V and J calls plus clone size are reproduced from that table; the DNA served to infer D and trimming. The sample contains some 170,000 clones, roughly 79% of which appear only once. Sequenced input: peripheral blood. The J gene is TRBJ2-7, the V gene TRBV6-2 or TRBV6-3; D might be TRBD2 (6 bases). The clonotype originates from a woman aged 40 to 49 with COVID-19, enrolled during active disease. The CDR3, as DNA: TGTGCCAGCAGTTACCGAGTCCGCGGGATATTTGCCTACGAGCAGTACTTC. Protein: CASSYRVRGIFAYEQYF.